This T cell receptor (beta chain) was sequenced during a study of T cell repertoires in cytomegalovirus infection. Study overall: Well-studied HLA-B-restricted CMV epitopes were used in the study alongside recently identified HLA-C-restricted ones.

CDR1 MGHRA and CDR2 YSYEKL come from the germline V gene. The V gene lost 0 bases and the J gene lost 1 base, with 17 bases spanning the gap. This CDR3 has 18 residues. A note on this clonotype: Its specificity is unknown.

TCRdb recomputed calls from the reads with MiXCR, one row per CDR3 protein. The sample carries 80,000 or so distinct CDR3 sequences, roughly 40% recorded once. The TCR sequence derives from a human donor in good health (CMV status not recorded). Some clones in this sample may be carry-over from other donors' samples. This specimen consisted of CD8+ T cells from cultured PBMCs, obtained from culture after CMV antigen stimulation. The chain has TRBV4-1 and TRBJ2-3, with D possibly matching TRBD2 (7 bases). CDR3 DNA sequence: TGCGCCAGCAGCCAAGAGGGTGGGGGGGCAGGGGGCACAGATACGCAGTATTTT. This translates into CASSQEGGGAGGTDTQYF.